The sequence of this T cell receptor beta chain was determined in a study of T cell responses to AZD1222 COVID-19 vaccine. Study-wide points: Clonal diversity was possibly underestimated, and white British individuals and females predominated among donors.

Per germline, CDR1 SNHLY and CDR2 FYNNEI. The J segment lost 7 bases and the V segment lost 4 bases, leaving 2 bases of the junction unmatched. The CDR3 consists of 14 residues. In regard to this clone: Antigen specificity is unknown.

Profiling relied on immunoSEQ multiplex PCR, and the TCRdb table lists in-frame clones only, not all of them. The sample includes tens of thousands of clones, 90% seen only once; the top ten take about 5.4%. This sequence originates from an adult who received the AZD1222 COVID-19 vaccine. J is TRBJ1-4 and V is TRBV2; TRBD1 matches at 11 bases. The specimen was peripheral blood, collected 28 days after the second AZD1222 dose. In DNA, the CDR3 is TGTGCCAGCAGTGCCGGGACAGGGGGTGAAAAACTGTTTTTT. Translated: CASSAGTGGEKLFF.